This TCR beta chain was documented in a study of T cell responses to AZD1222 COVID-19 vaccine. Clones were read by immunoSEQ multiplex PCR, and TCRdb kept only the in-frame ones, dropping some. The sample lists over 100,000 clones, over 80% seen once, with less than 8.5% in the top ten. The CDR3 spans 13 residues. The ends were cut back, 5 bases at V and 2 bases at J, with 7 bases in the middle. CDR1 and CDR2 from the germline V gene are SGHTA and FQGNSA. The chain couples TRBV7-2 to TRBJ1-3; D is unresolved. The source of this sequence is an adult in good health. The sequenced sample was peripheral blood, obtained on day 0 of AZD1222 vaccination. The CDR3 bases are TGTGCCAGCAGCAGGGCCCCTGGAAACACCATATATTTT. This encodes CASSRAPGNTIYF.